The 2 T cell receptor beta chains in this list originate from one sample, sequenced in a study of blood T cell repertoires in COVID-19. TCRdb keeps only in-frame clones here, not all; method: immunoSEQ multiplex PCR. The sample has about 130,000 clones, around 87% seen once. The sample was peripheral blood. The receptors were gathered from a woman aged 55-69 years with acute or convalescent COVID-19.

This clone appeared a few times. The chain uses TRBV19 and TRBJ1-2; D remains unclear. Germline V CDR1 and CDR2: LNHDA, SQIVND (reference sequence). Trimming left V 2 bases short and J 4 bases short, with 11 bases between. The CDR3 contains 14 residues. This CDR3 reads CASSILAGLYGYTF. In nucleotides, the CDR3 is TGTGCCAGTAGTATATTGGCAGGCCTCTATGGCTACACCTTC.

The chain links TRBV28 to TRBJ1-1, with TRBD1 matching 7 bases. V lost 3 bases to trimming and J lost 0 bases; unmatched junction nucleotides: 4. CDR3 size: 15 residues. Germline loops: CDR1 MDHEN, CDR2 SYDVKM. Here the CDR3 reads CASSFAGTVNTEAFF. CDR3 DNA: TGTGCCAGCAGTTTCGCTGGGACAGTGAACACTGAAGCTTTCTTT. The whole variable domain, filled in from reference TRBV28 and TRBJ1-1, reads DVKVTQSSRYLVKRTGEKVFLECVQDMDHENMFWYRQDPGLGLRLIYFSYDVKMKEKGDIPEGYSVSREKKERFSLILESASTNQTSMYLCASSFAGTVNTEAFFGQGTRLTVV.